This entry lists 25 T cell receptor beta chains sequenced from one sample in a study of tumor and adjacent non-tumor tissue in lung cancer. No cell sorting was done before RNA was extracted from the tissue. Distant lung tissue was collected more than 3 cm away from the tumor edge. TCRbeta libraries were built with three rounds of nested PCR, modified from ARM-PCR. MiXCR was run by TCRdb on the multiplex PCR reads, yielding one entry per CDR3 protein. Found here are tens of thousands of distinct CDR3 sequences, less than 70% of them singletons; the top ten hold around 17%. Sequenced: distant non-tumor lung tissue. These receptors were obtained from a woman in her thirties or forties with non-small cell lung cancer.

As concerns this clonotype: The missing conserved phenylalanine or tryptophan at the end of this CDR3 makes a read error likely. V and J are TRBV11-2 and TRBJ2-3; the D gene is possibly TRBD1 (6 bases). CDR3 length equals 16 residues. V shed 5 bases and J shed 8 bases, with 23 bases lying between them. The germline V gene encodes CDR1 SGHAT and CDR2 FQNNGV. The CDR3 spells CASSPGVRGRGITQYS. As DNA, the CDR3 is TGTGCCAGCAGCCCAGGGGTTCGAGGCAGGGGTATTACGCAGTATTCT.

As regards this clonotype: A much larger clonotype is one base distant, so this may be a read error. The rearrangement uses TRBV14 and TRBJ1-1, with TRBD1 as a possible D gene (5 bases). Germline lookup yields CDR1 SGHDN and CDR2 FVKESK. V lost 4 bases to trimming and J lost 1 base, with 22 bases between them. This CDR3 spans 18 amino acids. For the CDR3, the DNA is TGTGCCAGCAGCCCCGGGGCGACGGGACGATGTGCGAACACTGAAGCTTTCTTT. Its protein is CASSPGATGRCANTEAFF.

Details on this clonotype: One end of the junction varies from germline; a read error may be responsible. V gene TRBV11-2 combines with J gene TRBJ2-6; tentative D call: TRBD1 (5 bases). CDR1 is SGHAT and CDR2 is FQNNGV in the germline V gene. This CDR3 comprises 16 residues. CDR3 in amino acids: CAGSLSDLSGANILTF. The CDR3 bases are TGTGCCGGCAGCTTGTCAGACCTCTCTGGGGCCAACATCCTGACTTTC.

As concerns this clonotype: A much larger clone differs by one base, so this may be a read error. The chain employs TRBV4-1 and TRBJ1-1; D remains ambiguous. The CDR3 sequence is 13 residues long. The V and J ends lost 3 bases and 11 bases respectively, with 16 bases between them. Germline V gene lookup returns CDR1 MGHRA and CDR2 YSYEKL. The CDR3: CASSQPGVPGAFF. The CDR3 bases are TGCGCCAGCAGCCAGCCCGGGGTTCCCGGGGCTTTCTTT.

Concerning this clonotype: This clone may be a read error of a much larger clone one base away. The rearrangement links TRBV6-4 to TRBJ2-1; 13 bases agree with TRBD2. The CDR3 totals 16 residues. Germline V gene lookup returns CDR1 MRHNA and CDR2 SNTAGT. CDR3 loop: CVSSDYGLAGVNEQFF. In DNA, the CDR3 is TGTGTCAGCAGTGATTATGGACTAGCGGGGGTTAATGAGCAGTTCTTC.

This clonotype was recorded many times. This chain links TRBV7-9 with TRBJ1-4; D uncertain. Trimming stripped 4 bases from V and 8 bases from J, with 14 bases between. CDR1 and CDR2 from the germline V gene are SEHNR and FQNEAQ (reference sequence). The CDR3 loop spans 14 amino acids. As DNA, the CDR3 is TGTGCCAGCAGCTCGACGGGAACGAGGGAAAAACTGTTTTTT. Amino acid sequence: CASSSTGTREKLFF.

A few counts support this clonotype. The V and J genes are TRBV4-1 and TRBJ2-7; D perhaps matches TRBD1 (6 bases). The ends were cut back, 0 bases at V and 12 bases at J, with 15 bases in the middle. The length of the CDR3 is 13 residues. The germline V gene has CDR1 MGHRA and CDR2 YSYEKL. CDR3 nucleotide sequence: TGCGCCAGCAGCCAAGATACAGGGACGTTGGCGTACTTC. The encoded protein is CASSQDTGTLAYF.

The count of this clonotype is one. The chain recombines TRBV28 with TRBJ2-2, with D possibly being TRBD1 or TRBD2 (5 bases each). CDR3 length equals 17 residues. The V gene lost 8 bases and the J gene lost 5 bases, with 24 bases spanning the gap. Germline assignment: CDR1 MDHEN and CDR2 SYDVKM. The CDR3 DNA sequence: TGTGCCAGCGGAGGACATGGAAGCGGATTGGGGACCGGGGAGCTGTTTTTT. This translates into CASGGHGSGLGTGELFF.

Note on this clonotype: Given the absence of the conserved phenylalanine or tryptophan at the CDR3 end, a read error is likely. V is TRBV14 and J is TRBJ2-6; D remains ambiguous. Trimming took off 4 bases at V and 0 bases at J, with 7 bases between the two ends. There are 15 residues in the CDR3. Germline values: CDR1 SGHDN, CDR2 FVKESK. CDR3 sequence: CASSPRGSGANVLTP. Here the CDR3 DNA reads TGTGCCAGCAGCCCCAGAGGCTCTGGGGCCAACGTCCTGACTCCC.

The J gene is TRBJ2-1, the V gene TRBV7-9, with D perhaps matching TRBD2 (5 bases). The CDR3 length is 17 residues. Deletions cut 5 bases from V and 0 bases from J, with 17 bases between. Germline CDR1 SEHNR, CDR2 FQNEAQ (reference sequence). The CDR3 protein is CASSPWWGVSSYNEQFF. DNA of the CDR3: TGTGCCAGCAGCCCCTGGTGGGGAGTCAGCTCCTACAATGAGCAGTTCTTC.

To note about this clonotype: This clone may be a read error of a much larger clone one base away. The rearrangement joins TRBV6-4 to TRBJ2-1; 7 bases map to TRBD2. The ends lost 6 bases at V and 3 bases at J; junction bases unmatched: 2. Per the germline V gene, CDR1 is MRHNA and CDR2 is SNTAGT. The length of the CDR3 is 13 residues. CDR3 DNA sequence: TGTGCCAGCAGCCAGCGGGACTACAATGAGCAGTTCTTC. Translated, it gives CASSQRDYNEQFF.

Of note for this clonotype: A read error may be the cause here, since a much bigger clone is one base away. The chain is built from TRBV28 and TRBJ2-7; D gene unclear. The CDR3 has 13 residues. Germline assignment: CDR1 MDHEN and CDR2 SYDVKM. The CDR3 DNA is TGTGCCAACAGTTTGAGTCAGAGCTACGAGCAGTACTTC. Protein sequence: CANSLSQSYEQYF.

As regards this clonotype: One base away lies a much larger clone, so this may be a sequencing read error. V and J are TRBV7-9 and TRBJ1-6; 7 positions match TRBD1. The CDR3 loop spans 15 amino acids. From germline, CDR1 is SEHNR and CDR2 FQNEAQ (reference sequence). The trim removed 3 bases at V and 6 bases at J, leaving 5 bases unmatched. Here the CDR3 reads CASSFRGQSNSPLHF. The CDR3 region has the DNA TGTGCCAGCAGCTTCAGGGGACAGAGTAATTCACCCCTCCACTTT. Full variable domain (outside the CDR3, taken from reference TRBV7-9 and TRBJ1-6): DTGVSQNPRHKITKRGQNVTFRCDPISEHNRLYWYRQTLGQGPEFLTYFQNEAQLEKSRLLSDRFSAERPKGSFSTLEIQRTEQGDSAMYLCASSFRGQSNSPLHFGNGTRLTVT.

This clonotype was detected many times. The J gene is TRBJ1-1, the V gene TRBV7-9; the match to TRBD1 covers 11 bases. The CDR3 is 16 residues long. Germline V gene data show CDR1 as SEHNR and CDR2 as FQNEAQ (reference sequence). V shed 2 bases and J 6 bases; nucleotides not matched to a gene: 8. CDR3 region: CASSLIGQGAGAEAFF. CDR3 nucleotide sequence: TGTGCCAGCAGCTTAATCGGACAGGGGGCCGGCGCTGAAGCTTTCTTT.

The table lists this clonotype with a few counts. Compared with germline, one end of the junction differs, possibly owing to a read error. This chain uses TRBV5-4 with TRBJ2-1; D might be TRBD1 (5 bases). Per the germline V gene, CDR1 is SGHNT and CDR2 is YYREEE (reference sequence). CDR3 length: 13 amino acids. The CDR3, as DNA: TGTGTCAGCAGCCCTGGGGCTGTCAATGAGCAGTTCTTC. This sequence encodes CVSSPGAVNEQFF.

Points on this clonotype: Sequence at one end of the junction differs from germline and may be a read error. The chain combines TRBV11-3 with TRBJ2-7; 8 bases are shared with TRBD1. The CDR3 loop spans 15 amino acids. Per the germline V gene, CDR1 is SGHNT and CDR2 is YENEEA. The CDR3, as DNA: TGTACCAGCTGCTTGGGGACAGGTCTCGCCTACGAGCAGTACTTC. Protein sequence: CTSCLGTGLAYEQYF. The variable domain in full, with the rest retrieved from reference TRBV11-3 and TRBJ2-7, is EAGVVQSPRYKIIEKKQPVAFWCNPISGHNTLYWYLQNLGQGPELLIRYENEEAVDDSQLPKDRFSAERLKGVDSTLKIQPAELGDSAVYLCTSCLGTGLAYEQYFGPGTRLTVT.

Turning to this clonotype: The CDR3 end shows no conserved phenylalanine or tryptophan, and so a read error is likely. The chain carries TRBV6-6 and TRBJ1-2; 7 bases are a match to TRBD1. The J segment lost 7 bases and the V segment lost 9 bases, leaving 11 bases of the junction unmatched. The CDR3 has 13 amino acids. Germline V gene sequence: CDR1 MNHNY, CDR2 SVGAGI (reference sequence). CDR3 amino acids: CASTIEGASGYTL. CDR3 bases: TGTGCCAGTACCATTGAGGGGGCGAGTGGCTACACCCTC.

This clonotype was seen at least ten times. The chain joins TRBV12-3 or TRBV12-4 to TRBJ1-4; weak D call: TRBD1 (6 bases). V dropped 6 bases and J dropped 0 bases, with 11 bases sitting between them. This CDR3 is 15 amino acids long. As DNA, the CDR3 is TGTGCCAGCAGAAAACAGGGCGCAACTAATGAAAAACTGTTTTTT. This translates into CASRKQGATNEKLFF.

At least ten counts were recorded for this clonotype. The CDR3 region is CASSTPGGGETQYF. The DNA of the CDR3 is TGTGCCAGCAGCACCCCAGGGGGGGGGGAGACCCAGTACTTC. The chain has TRBV6-6 and TRBJ2-5; D possibly uses TRBD1 or TRBD2 (7 bases each). The length of the CDR3 is 14 residues. Per the germline V gene, CDR1 is MNHNY and CDR2 is SVGAGI (reference sequence). V was pared by 6 bases and J by 5 bases, with 16 bases between.

As to this clonotype: Sequence at one end of the junction differs from germline and may be a read error. J is TRBJ2-5 and V is TRBV12-3 or TRBV12-4; D perhaps matches TRBD2 (6 bases). The CDR3 loop spans 14 amino acids. CDR3 sequence reads: CASMAGLHQETQYF. The CDR3 region has the DNA TGTGCCAGCATGGCGGGACTGCATCAAGAGACCCAGTATTTC.

This clonotype was seen ten or more times. The chain links TRBV4-2 to TRBJ2-1; 15 nucleotides agree with TRBD2. The CDR3 runs 16 residues. The V gene end was trimmed by 0 bases and the J gene end by 10 bases; junction bases not matched to a gene: 4. Germline V gives CDR1 LGHNA, CDR2 YNFKEQ. CDR3 coding DNA: TGTGCCAGCAGCCAAGAAACCGGGACTAGCGGGAGGGAGCAGTTCTTC. Protein product: CASSQETGTSGREQFF.

This clonotype was detected ten times or more. The V call is TRBV28, the J call TRBJ2-5, with 7 bases lining up with TRBD1. Germline loops: CDR1 MDHEN, CDR2 SYDVKM. The CDR3 sequence is 12 residues long. The junction had 7 bases not matched to a gene; V was cut back by 10 bases and J by 5 bases. This chain's CDR3 is CATKGARETQYF. The CDR3 DNA follows: TGTGCCACGAAGGGGGCGCGGGAGACCCAGTACTTC.

Worth noting for this clonotype: A much larger clonotype is one base distant, so this may be a read error. The chain couples TRBV7-9 to TRBJ2-1; a weak D match, TRBD2 (6 bases). The CDR3 runs to 15 residues. Germline CDR1 and CDR2: SEHNR and FQNEAQ (reference sequence). The CDR3 spells CVSSLAYGPGGEQFF. The CDR3 DNA reads TGTGTCAGCAGCTTAGCATACGGACCAGGAGGGGAGCAGTTCTTC.

Comments on this clonotype: One junction end does not reproduce the germline sequence, and a read error may be involved. The chain joins TRBV29-1 to TRBJ2-1; TRBD2 aligns across 8 bases. This CDR3 region has 16 residues. Per germline, CDR1 SQVTM and CDR2 ANQGSEA. The DNA of the CDR3 is TGCGGCGTTGAAGCCCCCAAGCGGGAGTCCTACAATGGGCAGTTCTTC. This sequence encodes CGVEAPKRESYNGQFF.

The chain is built from TRBV20-1 and TRBJ2-2; TRBD1 agrees at 8 bases. CDR3 length equals 16 residues. Trimming cost V 0 bases and J 4 bases; bases outside gene matches: 7. Looked up from germline, CDR1 is DFQATT and CDR2 is SNEGSKA (reference sequence). CDR3: CSAREPDRAPTGELFF. CDR3 nucleotide sequence: TGCAGTGCTAGAGAGCCGGACAGGGCCCCCACCGGGGAGCTGTTTTTT.